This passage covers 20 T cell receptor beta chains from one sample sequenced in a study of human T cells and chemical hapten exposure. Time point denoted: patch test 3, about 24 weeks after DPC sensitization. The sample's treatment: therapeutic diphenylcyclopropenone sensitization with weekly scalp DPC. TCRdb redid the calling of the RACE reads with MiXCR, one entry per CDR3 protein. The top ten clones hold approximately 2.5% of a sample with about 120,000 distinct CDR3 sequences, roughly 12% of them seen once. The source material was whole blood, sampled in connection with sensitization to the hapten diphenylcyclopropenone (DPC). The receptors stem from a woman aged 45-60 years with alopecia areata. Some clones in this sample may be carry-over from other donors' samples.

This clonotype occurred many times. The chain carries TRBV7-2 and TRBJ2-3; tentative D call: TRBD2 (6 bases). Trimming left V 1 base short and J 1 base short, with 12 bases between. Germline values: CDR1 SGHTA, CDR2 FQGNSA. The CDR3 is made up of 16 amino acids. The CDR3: CASSLDRASGTDTQYF. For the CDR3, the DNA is TGTGCCAGCAGCTTAGATCGGGCTAGCGGCACAGATACGCAGTATTTT.

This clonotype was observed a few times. The DNA of the CDR3 is TGTGCCAGTCGGCGGGGGGCTCAAAACACAGATACGCAGTATTTT. Its protein is CASRRGAQNTDTQYF. The J gene is TRBJ2-3, the V gene TRBV6-5; 8 nucleotides agree with TRBD2. The CDR3 runs 15 residues. Germline values: CDR1 MNHEY, CDR2 SVGAGI. V gave up 9 bases and J gave up 2 bases; unmatched junction bases: 10.

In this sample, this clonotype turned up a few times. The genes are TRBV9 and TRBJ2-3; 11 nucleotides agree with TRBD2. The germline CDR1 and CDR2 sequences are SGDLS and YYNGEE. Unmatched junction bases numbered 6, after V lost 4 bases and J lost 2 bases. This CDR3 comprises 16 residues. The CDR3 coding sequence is TGTGCCAGCAGCTCCCGACTAGCGGGGACCACAGATACGCAGTATTTT. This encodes CASSSRLAGTTDTQYF.

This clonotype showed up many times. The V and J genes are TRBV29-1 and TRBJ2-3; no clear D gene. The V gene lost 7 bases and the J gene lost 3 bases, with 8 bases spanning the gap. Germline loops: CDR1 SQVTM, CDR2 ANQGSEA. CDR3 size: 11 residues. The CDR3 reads CSAPVTDTQYF. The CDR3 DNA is TGCAGCGCTCCAGTAACAGATACGCAGTATTTT.

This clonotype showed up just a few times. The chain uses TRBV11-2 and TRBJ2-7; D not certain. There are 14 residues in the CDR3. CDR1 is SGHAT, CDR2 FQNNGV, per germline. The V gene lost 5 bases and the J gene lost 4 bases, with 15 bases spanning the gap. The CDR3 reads CASSPLRPIYEQYF. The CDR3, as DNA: TGTGCCAGCAGCCCGTTACGCCCTATATACGAGCAGTACTTC.

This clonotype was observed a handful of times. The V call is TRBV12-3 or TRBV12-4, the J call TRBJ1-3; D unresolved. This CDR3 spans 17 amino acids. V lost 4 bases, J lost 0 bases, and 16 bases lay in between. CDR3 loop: CASSSSSSLSSGNTIYF. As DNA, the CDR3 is TGTGCCAGCAGTTCCTCGTCCTCTCTATCCTCTGGAAACACCATATATTTT.

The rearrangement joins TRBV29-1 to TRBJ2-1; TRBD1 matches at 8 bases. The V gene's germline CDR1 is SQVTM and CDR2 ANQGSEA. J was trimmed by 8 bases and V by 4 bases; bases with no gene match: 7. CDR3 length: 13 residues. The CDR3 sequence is CSVGTGPKDEQFF. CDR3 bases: TGCAGCGTTGGGACAGGGCCCAAAGATGAGCAGTTCTTC.

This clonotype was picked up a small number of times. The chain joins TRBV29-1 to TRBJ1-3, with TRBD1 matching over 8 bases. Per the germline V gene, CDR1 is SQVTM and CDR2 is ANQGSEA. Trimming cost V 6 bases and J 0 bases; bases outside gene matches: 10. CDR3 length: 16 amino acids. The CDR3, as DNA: TGCAGCGTCCTGGGACAGGTCGACGGCTCTGGAAACACCATATATTTT. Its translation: CSVLGQVDGSGNTIYF.

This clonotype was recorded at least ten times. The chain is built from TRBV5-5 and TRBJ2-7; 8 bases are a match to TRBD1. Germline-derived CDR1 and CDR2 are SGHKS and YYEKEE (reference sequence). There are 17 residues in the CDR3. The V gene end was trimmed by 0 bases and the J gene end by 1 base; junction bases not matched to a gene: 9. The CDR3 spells CASSLEFRRTGSYEQYF. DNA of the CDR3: TGTGCCAGCAGCTTGGAGTTTCGTAGGACAGGGTCCTACGAGCAGTACTTC.

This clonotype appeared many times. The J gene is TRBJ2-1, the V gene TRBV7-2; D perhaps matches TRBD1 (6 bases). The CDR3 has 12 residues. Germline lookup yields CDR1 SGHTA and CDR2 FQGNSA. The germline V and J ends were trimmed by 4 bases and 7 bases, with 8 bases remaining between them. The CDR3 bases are TGTGCCAGCAGCTCTCAGGGGAATGAGCAGTTCTTC. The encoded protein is CASSSQGNEQFF.

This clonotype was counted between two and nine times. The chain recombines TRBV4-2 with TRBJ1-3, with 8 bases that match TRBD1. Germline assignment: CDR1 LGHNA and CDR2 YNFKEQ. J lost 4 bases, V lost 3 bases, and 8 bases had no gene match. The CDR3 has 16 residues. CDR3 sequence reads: CASSQDGQGSGNTIYF. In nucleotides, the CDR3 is TGTGCCAGCAGCCAGGACGGACAGGGATCGGGAAACACCATATATTTT.

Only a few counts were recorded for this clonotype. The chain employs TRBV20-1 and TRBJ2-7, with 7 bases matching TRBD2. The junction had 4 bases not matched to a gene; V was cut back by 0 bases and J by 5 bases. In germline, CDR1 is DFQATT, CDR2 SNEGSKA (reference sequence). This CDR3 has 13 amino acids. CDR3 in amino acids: CSAREGGRNEQYF. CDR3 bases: TGCAGTGCTAGAGAGGGAGGGCGCAACGAGCAGTACTTC.

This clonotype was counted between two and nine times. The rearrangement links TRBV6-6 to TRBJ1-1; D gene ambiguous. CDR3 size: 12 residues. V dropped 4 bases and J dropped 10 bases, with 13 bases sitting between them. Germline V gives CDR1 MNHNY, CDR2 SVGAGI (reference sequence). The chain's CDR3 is CASSSTQPAAFF. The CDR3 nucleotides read TGTGCCAGCAGTTCAACGCAGCCGGCAGCTTTCTTT.

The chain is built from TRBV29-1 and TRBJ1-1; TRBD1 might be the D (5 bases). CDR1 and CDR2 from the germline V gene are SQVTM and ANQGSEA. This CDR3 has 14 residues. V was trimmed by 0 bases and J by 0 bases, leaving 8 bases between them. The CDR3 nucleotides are TGCAGCGTTGAAGAGGGGGAGGTGAACACTGAAGCTTTCTTT. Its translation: CSVEEGEVNTEAFF.

CDR3 protein: CASSQDPGEDIQYF. As DNA, the CDR3 is TGTGCCAGCAGCCAAGATCCCGGGGAGGACATTCAGTACTTC. The genes are TRBV3-1 and TRBJ2-4, with D possibly TRBD2 on 6 matching bases. Deletions cut 0 bases from V and 8 bases from J, with 11 bases between. Germline V gene sequence: CDR1 LGHDT, CDR2 YNNKEL (reference sequence). This CDR3 has 14 amino acids.

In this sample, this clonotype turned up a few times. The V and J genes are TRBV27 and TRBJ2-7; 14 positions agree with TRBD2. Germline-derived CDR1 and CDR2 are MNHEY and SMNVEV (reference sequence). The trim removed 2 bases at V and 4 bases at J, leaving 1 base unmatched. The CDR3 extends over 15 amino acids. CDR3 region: CASSLRTSGRYEQYF. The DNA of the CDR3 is TGTGCCAGCAGTTTAAGGACTAGCGGGAGGTACGAGCAGTACTTC.

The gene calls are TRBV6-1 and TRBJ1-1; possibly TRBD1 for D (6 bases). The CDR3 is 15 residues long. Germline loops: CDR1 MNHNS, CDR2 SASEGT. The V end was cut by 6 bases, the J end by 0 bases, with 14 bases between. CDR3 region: CASSRTAALNTEAFF. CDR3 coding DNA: TGTGCCAGCAGCCGGACAGCAGCCTTGAACACTGAAGCTTTCTTT.

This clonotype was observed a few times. In DNA form, the CDR3 reads TGTGCCAGCAGCCGGGCAGGGCGAACCGGGGAGCTGTTTTTT. It yields the protein CASSRAGRTGELFF. This chain connects TRBV5-4 to TRBJ2-2; possibly TRBD1 for D (5 bases). CDR1 SGHNT and CDR2 YYREEE come from the germline V gene (reference sequence). There are 14 residues in the CDR3. The V end was cut by 4 bases, the J end by 5 bases, with 12 bases between.

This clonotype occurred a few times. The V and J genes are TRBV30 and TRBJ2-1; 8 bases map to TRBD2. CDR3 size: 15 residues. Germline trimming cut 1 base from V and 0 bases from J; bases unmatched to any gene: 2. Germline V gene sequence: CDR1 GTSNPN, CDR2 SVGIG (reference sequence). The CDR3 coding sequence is TGTGCCTGGAGTGACGGGAGGGTCTCCTACAATGAGCAGTTCTTC. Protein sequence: CAWSDGRVSYNEQFF.

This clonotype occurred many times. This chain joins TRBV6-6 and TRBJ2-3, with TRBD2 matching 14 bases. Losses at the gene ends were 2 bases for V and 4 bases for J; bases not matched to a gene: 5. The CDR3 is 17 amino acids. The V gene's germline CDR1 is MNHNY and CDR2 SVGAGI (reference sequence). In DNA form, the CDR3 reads TGTGCCAGCAGTTACCCCGGACTAGCGGGAGGTTCAGATACGCAGTATTTT. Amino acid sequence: CASSYPGLAGGSDTQYF.